This is a list of T cell receptor beta chains from one sample in a study of CD8 T cells in Susac syndrome. TCRdb independently ran MiXCR on the immunoSEQ multiplex PCR reads; one entry per CDR3 protein. The repertoire has 150,000 to 200,000 distinct CDR3 sequences, roughly 95% of them found once; the top ten carry about 0.13%. The sample was CD4+ T cells from PBMCs. Source of these receptors: a human donor with Susac syndrome. Both conserved end residues are part of each CDR3.

J gene,CDR3 length,V gene,CDR3 protein
TRBJ2-5,13,TRBV2,CASSATGRETQYF
TRBJ2-2,13,TRBV29-1,CSGGRTNTGELFF
TRBJ2-3,17,TRBV28,CASSLARTSVGPDTQYF
TRBJ2-7,12,TRBV28,CASGGVNYEQYF
TRBJ2-4,15,TRBV28,CASRIRSLAKNIQYF
TRBJ1-1,14,TRBV5-1,CASSLRARGTEAFF
TRBJ2-1,16,TRBV7-3,CASSPALLHSRDEQFF
TRBJ2-2,15,TRBV20-1,CSARDLQGHTGELFF
TRBJ2-3,16,TRBV24-1,CATSSRTGVLQDTQYF
TRBJ1-5,13,TRBV7-9,CASSSAQGQPQHF